This TCR beta chain appears in the sequencing data of a study of regulatory and conventional T cells in breast cancer (dated by TCRdb to the mid-2010s). Turning to this clonotype: It has no known antigen specificity. Per-nucleotide qualities are absent, and no much larger clonotype sits a single base away.

The CDR3 goes from the cysteine to the phenylalanine over 15 residues. The DNA shown is the 45-base CDR3, in frame from base 1. CDR1 MNHEY and CDR2 SVGEGT were looked up in the germline V gene. V is shortened by 1 base, J by 5 bases, and the region joining them spans 14 bases. Library generation was performed with PCR. Instrument used: Illumina MiSeq. TCRdb handled the public reads itself, with Q25 trimming in fastp and clone calling in MiXCR, and kept productive beta chains. CDR3 protein sequences are deduplicated, and each keeps its most common genes and DNA. This sample holds 9,500 to 13,000 distinct CDR3 sequences; roughly 36% were observed only once. The ten largest clones add up to around 5.9% of the sample.

This TCR was recovered from a male donor in good health. Sequences were obtained from conventional T cells from blood. The chain employs TRBV6-2 or TRBV6-3 and TRBJ1-1, with a tentative D gene TRBD1 over 5 matching bases. The CDR3 region reads CASSYFTAGSTEAFF. Here is the DNA: TGTGCCAGCAGTTACTTCACAGCAGGGAGTACTGAAGCTTTCTTT.